The text below deals with one T cell receptor (beta chain). This entry comes from a study of blood T cell repertoires in COVID-19. Study overall: COVID-19 samples from acute and convalescent phases originated in the United States, Italy and Spain. Sources were T cells, B-cell-depleted T cells, or PBMCs; the material itself was cDNA or gDNA.

The CDR3 has 15 amino acids. Germline V gene lookup returns CDR1 SGHRS and CDR2 YFSETQ. Unmatched junction bases numbered 7, after V lost 3 bases and J lost 5 bases. Original methodology: Reference gene primer amplification gave estimated nucleated cell counts. Libraries were prepared by immunoSEQ multiplex PCR; TCRdb keeps only in-frame clonotypes and omits some of them. Clone size and V and J calls were adopted from that table, with D and trimming inferred from the DNA. This table holds some 80,000 clones, approximately 80% found once. Sequenced: peripheral blood. This receptor was identified in an elderly man with active or convalescent COVID-19. J is TRBJ2-1 and V is TRBV5-1, with TRBD1 matching 8 bases. The CDR3 region has the DNA TGCGCCAGCAGCTGGCCAGGGGGCCCGAACAATGAGCAGTTCTTC. Its translation is CASSWPGGPNNEQFF.